The 13 T cell receptor beta chains below were found in one sample sequenced in a study of blood T cell repertoires in COVID-19. The repertoire was sequenced with immunoSEQ multiplex PCR; TCRdb's copy has only in-frame clones and lacks some. Of approximately 100,000 clones in the sample, 85% are singletons; the top ten hold more than 1.5%. Sequenced sample: peripheral blood. These receptors came from an older woman with active or convalescent COVID-19.

The chain combines TRBV6-2 or TRBV6-3 with TRBJ2-1; 10 nucleotides agree with TRBD1. Germline values: CDR1 MNHEY, CDR2 SVGEGT. Losses at the gene ends were 2 bases for V and 3 bases for J; bases not matched to a gene: 1. CDR3 length: 15 amino acids. CDR3 nucleotide sequence: TGTGCCAGCAGTTACGGACAGGGGGTCTACAATGAGCAGTTCTTC. Translating gives CASSYGQGVYNEQFF.

The rearrangement joins TRBV24-1 to TRBJ2-1; 9 bases are a match to TRBD2. The CDR3 length is 15 residues. V lost 3 bases, J lost 7 bases, and 6 bases stayed unmatched. The germline V gene encodes CDR1 KGHDR and CDR2 SFDVKD. The CDR3 DNA is TGTGCCACCAGTGATCGAGGGACTAGCATAAATGAGCAGTTCTTC. Protein sequence: CATSDRGTSINEQFF.

The chain uses TRBV19 and TRBJ2-5; 8 nucleotides align to TRBD2. Germline assignment: CDR1 LNHDA and CDR2 SQIVND (reference sequence). The CDR3 sequence is 17 residues long. V was pared by 2 bases and J by 1 base, with 9 bases of the junction left unmatched. In DNA, the CDR3 is TGTGCCAGTAGTATAAGTCTTAGGGCGGGGGGCCAAGAGACCCAGTACTTC. Amino acids: CASSISLRAGGQETQYF.

The chain carries TRBV19 and TRBJ1-2; maybe TRBD1 (6 bases). CDR1 is LNHDA, CDR2 SQIVND, per germline (reference sequence). This CDR3 is 14 amino acids long. The V end was cut by 5 bases, the J end by 5 bases, with 15 bases between. The CDR3 sequence: CASSSRQGFYGYTF. In DNA, the CDR3 is TGTGCCAGTAGTTCGAGGCAGGGGTTTTATGGCTACACCTTC.

The CDR3 is CASSVVAGDRGRSYNSPLHF. DNA for the CDR3: TGTGCCAGCAGCGTAGTAGCCGGGGACAGGGGGCGTTCCTATAATTCACCCCTCCACTTT. The chain employs TRBV9 and TRBJ1-6, with 12 nucleotides matching TRBD1. This CDR3 contains 20 residues. Germline V gene sequence: CDR1 SGDLS, CDR2 YYNGEE. The ends lost 0 bases at V and 1 base at J; junction bases unmatched: 8.

V is TRBV7-2 and J is TRBJ2-1; the match to TRBD2 covers 13 bases. The CDR3 has 15 residues. Losses at the gene ends were 5 bases for V and 9 bases for J; bases not matched to a gene: 7. Germline lookup yields CDR1 SGHTA and CDR2 FQGNSA. In DNA, the CDR3 is TGTGCCAGCAGCCCCGGACTAGCGGGAGATAGTGAGCAGTTCTTC. Protein: CASSPGLAGDSEQFF.

Here the CDR3 DNA reads TGTGCCAGCAGTTTATCGGGACAGGGGGCCCGCACAGATACGCAGTATTTT. This codes for CASSLSGQGARTDTQYF. The chain combines TRBV27 with TRBJ2-3, with 12 bases aligning to TRBD1. The CDR3 has 17 residues. After removal of 0 bases from V and 1 base from J, the junction contained 2 bases not matched to a gene. Germline assignment: CDR1 MNHEY and CDR2 SMNVEV (reference sequence).

The chain combines TRBV2 with TRBJ1-5, with 9 nucleotides matching TRBD1. V shed 6 bases, J shed 4 bases, and the junction held 4 bases outside the gene matches. The CDR3 has 14 residues. Per germline, CDR1 SNHLY and CDR2 FYNNEI. CDR3 loop: CASRGDRENQPQHF. The CDR3, as DNA: TGTGCCAGCAGGGGGGACAGGGAGAATCAGCCCCAGCATTTT. The full variable domain, its missing parts supplied by reference TRBV2 and TRBJ1-5, is EPEVTQTPSHQVTQMGQEVILRCVPISNHLYFYWYRQILGQKVEFLVSFYNNEISEKSEIFDDQFSVERPDGSNFTLKIRSTKLEDSAMYFCASRGDRENQPQHFGDGTRLSIL.

This chain uses TRBV9 with TRBJ2-3; D is possibly TRBD1 (6 bases). Trimming removed 0 bases at V and 0 bases at J, with 8 bases between. The germline CDR1 and CDR2 sequences are SGDLS and YYNGEE. The CDR3 has 15 residues. In DNA form, the CDR3 reads TGTGCCAGCAGCGTAGAGGGACATAGCACAGATACGCAGTATTTT. Translating gives CASSVEGHSTDTQYF.

This sequence joins TRBV18 and TRBJ1-6; 10 bases align to TRBD1. CDR3 length: 15 residues. Germline assignment: CDR1 KGHSH and CDR2 LQKENI. After removal of 3 bases from V and 10 bases from J, the junction contained 6 bases not matched to a gene. The CDR3 bases are TGTGCCAGCTCACCTGGGACAGGGGATCACTCACCCCTCCACTTT. Its translation: CASSPGTGDHSPLHF.

The gene calls are TRBV5-4 and TRBJ2-5; 9 bases match TRBD2. V was pared by 0 bases and J by 5 bases, with 11 bases of the junction left unmatched. CDR3 length: 17 amino acids. Germline-derived CDR1 and CDR2 are SGHNT and YYREEE (reference sequence). The CDR3 DNA sequence: TGTGCCAGCAGCTTGGTCGACCTAGCGGGGCCGGAGGAGACCCAGTACTTC. It is translated as CASSLVDLAGPEETQYF.

The chain uses TRBV5-1 and TRBJ1-4, with D unresolved. This CDR3 is built from 15 residues. Germline-derived CDR1 and CDR2 are SGHRS and YFSETQ. Trimming stripped 2 bases from V and 4 bases from J, with 12 bases between. The CDR3 spells CASSLAGVDNEKLFF. CDR3 sequence (DNA): TGCGCCAGCAGCTTAGCCGGAGTCGATAATGAAAAACTGTTTTTT.

The J gene is TRBJ1-5, the V gene TRBV19; a possible D gene is TRBD1 (6 bases). V was pared by 2 bases and J by 0 bases, with 14 bases between. The CDR3 runs 17 residues. Germline V gene data show CDR1 as LNHDA and CDR2 as SQIVND (reference sequence). CDR3 nucleotide sequence: TGTGCCAGTAGTATAAACAGGGTACTATATAGCAATCAGCCCCAGCATTTT. This encodes CASSINRVLYSNQPQHF.